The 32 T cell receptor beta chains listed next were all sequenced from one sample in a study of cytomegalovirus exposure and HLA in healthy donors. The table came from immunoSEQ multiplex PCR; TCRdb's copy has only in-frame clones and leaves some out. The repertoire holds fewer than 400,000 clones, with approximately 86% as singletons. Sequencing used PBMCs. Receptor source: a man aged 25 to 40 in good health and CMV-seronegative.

Written as DNA, the CDR3 is TGTGCCAGTAATTCGCCGGGACATGGTTCTGGCTACACCTTC. This translates into CASNSPGHGSGYTF. The gene calls are TRBV6-6 and TRBJ1-2, with a possible D match to TRBD1 (6 bases). V lost 9 bases and J lost 7, with 21 bases in between. The CDR3 sequence is 14 residues long. Germline values: CDR1 MNHNY, CDR2 SVGAGI (reference sequence).

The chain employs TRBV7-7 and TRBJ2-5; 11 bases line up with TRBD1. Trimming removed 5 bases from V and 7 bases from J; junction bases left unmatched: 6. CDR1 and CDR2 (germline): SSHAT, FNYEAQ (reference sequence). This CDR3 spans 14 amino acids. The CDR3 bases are TGTGCCAGCAGCACCGGACAGGGGGCAAGGACCCAGTACTTC. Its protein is CASSTGQGARTQYF. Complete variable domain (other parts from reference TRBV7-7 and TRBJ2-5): GAGVSQSPRYKVTKRGQDVTLRCDPISSHATLYWYQQALGQGPEFLTYFNYEAQPDKSGLPSDRFSAERPEGSISTLTIQRTEQRDSAMYRCASSTGQGARTQYFGPGTRLLVL.

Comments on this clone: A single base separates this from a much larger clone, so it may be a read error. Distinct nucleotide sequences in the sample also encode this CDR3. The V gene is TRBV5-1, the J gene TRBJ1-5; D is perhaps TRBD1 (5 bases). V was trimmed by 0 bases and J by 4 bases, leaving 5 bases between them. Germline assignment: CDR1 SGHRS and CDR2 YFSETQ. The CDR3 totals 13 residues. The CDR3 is CASSLAGNQPQHF. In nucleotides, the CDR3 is TGCGCCAGCAGCTTGGCAGGGAATCAGCCCCAGCATTTT.

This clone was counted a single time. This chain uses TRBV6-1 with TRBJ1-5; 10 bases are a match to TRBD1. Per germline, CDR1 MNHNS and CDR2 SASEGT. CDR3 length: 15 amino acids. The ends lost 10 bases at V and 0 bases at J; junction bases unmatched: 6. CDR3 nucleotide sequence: TGTGCCATACAAGGGACAGGGGCTAGCAATCAGCCCCAGCATTTT. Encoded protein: CAIQGTGASNQPQHF.

Written as DNA, the CDR3 is TGTGCCAGCAGGAAGAGTGGGGGGTACACAGATACGCAGTATTTT. Translating it yields CASRKSGGYTDTQYF. The rearrangement joins TRBV6-1 to TRBJ2-3, with D possibly TRBD2 on 6 matching bases. The germline gives CDR1 MNHNS, CDR2 SASEGT. The CDR3 is 15 amino acids. V lost 6 bases to trimming and J lost 2 bases, with 15 bases between them.

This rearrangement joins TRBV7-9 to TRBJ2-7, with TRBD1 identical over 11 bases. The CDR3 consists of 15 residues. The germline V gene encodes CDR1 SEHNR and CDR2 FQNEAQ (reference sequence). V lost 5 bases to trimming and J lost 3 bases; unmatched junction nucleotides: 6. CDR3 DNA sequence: TGTGCCAGCAGCCCCGGACAGGGGGCTTTCTACGAGCAGTACTTC. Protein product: CASSPGQGAFYEQYF.

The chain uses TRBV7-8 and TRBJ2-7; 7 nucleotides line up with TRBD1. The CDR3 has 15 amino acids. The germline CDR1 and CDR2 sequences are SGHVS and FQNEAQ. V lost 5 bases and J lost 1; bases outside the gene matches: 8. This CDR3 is CASSNTRQGSYEQYF. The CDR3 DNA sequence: TGTGCCAGCAGCAACACTCGACAGGGATCCTACGAGCAGTACTTC. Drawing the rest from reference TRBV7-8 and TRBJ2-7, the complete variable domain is GAGVSQSPRYKVAKRGQDVALRCDPISGHVSLFWYQQALGQGPEFLTYFQNEAQLDKSGLPSDRFFAERPEGSVSTLKIQRTQQEDSAVYLCASSNTRQGSYEQYFGPGTRLTVT.

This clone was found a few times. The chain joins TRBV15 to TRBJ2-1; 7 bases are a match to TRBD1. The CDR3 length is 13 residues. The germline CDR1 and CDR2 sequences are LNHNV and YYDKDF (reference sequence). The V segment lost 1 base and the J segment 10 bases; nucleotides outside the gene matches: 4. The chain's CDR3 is CATSRVPGQEQFF. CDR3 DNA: TGTGCCACCAGCAGAGTACCGGGACAGGAGCAGTTCTTC. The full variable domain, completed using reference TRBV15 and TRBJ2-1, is DAMVIQNPRYQVTQFGKPVTLSCSQTLNHNVMYWYQQKSSQAPKLLFHYYDKDFNNEADTPDNFQSRRPNTSFCFLDIRSPGLGDTAMYLCATSRVPGQEQFFGPGTRLTVL.

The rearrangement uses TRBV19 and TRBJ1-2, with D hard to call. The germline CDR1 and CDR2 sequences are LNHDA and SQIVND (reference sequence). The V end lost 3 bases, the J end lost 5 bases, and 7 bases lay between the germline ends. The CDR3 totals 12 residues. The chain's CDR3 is CASSIQMYGYTF. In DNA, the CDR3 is TGTGCCAGTAGTATTCAAATGTATGGCTACACCTTC.

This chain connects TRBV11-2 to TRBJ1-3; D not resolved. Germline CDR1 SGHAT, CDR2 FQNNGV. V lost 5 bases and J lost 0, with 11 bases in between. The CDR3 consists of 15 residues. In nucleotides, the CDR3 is TGTGCCAGCAGCCCCGGACTCCGCTCTGGAAACACCATATATTTT. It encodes CASSPGLRSGNTIYF. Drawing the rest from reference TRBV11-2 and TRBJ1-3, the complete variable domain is EAGVAQSPRYKIIEKRQSVAFWCNPISGHATLYWYQQILGQGPKLLIQFQNNGVVDDSQLPKDRFSAERLKGVDSTLKIQPAKLEDSAVYLCASSPGLRSGNTIYFGEGSWLTVV.

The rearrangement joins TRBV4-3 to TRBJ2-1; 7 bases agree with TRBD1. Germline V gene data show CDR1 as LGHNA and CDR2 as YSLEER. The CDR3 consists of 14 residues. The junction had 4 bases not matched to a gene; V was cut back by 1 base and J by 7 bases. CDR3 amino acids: CASSQGDSKNEQFF. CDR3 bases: TGCGCCAGCAGCCAAGGGGACAGCAAGAATGAGCAGTTCTTC.

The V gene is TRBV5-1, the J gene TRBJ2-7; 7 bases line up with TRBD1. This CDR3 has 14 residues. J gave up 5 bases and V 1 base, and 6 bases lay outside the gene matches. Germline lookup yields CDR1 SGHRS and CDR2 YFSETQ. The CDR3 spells CASSLSSGGNEQYF. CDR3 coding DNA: TGCGCCAGCAGCTTGAGTTCAGGGGGTAACGAGCAGTACTTC.

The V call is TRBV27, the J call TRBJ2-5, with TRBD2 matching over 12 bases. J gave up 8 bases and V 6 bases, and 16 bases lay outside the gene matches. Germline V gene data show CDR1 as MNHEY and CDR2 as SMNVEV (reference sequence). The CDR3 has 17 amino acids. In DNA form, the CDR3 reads TGTGCCAGCAGGACCGGGTCGGCTAGCGGGGGGGCTGGAACCCAGTACTTC. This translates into CASRTGSASGGAGTQYF.

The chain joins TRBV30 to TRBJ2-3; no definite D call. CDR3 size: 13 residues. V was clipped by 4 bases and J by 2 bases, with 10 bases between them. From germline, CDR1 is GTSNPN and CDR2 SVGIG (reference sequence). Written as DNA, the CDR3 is TGTGCCTGGACCGGGTTAGCCACAGATACGCAGTATTTT. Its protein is CAWTGLATDTQYF.

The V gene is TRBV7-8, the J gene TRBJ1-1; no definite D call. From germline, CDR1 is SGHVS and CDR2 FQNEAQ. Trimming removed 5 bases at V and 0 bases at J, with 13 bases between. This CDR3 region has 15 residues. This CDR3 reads CASSPRETVNTEAFF. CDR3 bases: TGTGCCAGCAGCCCCCGAGAAACGGTGAACACTGAAGCTTTCTTT. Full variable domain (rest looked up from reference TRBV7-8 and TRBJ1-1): GAGVSQSPRYKVAKRGQDVALRCDPISGHVSLFWYQQALGQGPEFLTYFQNEAQLDKSGLPSDRFFAERPEGSVSTLKIQRTQQEDSAVYLCASSPRETVNTEAFFGQGTRLTVV.

CDR3 residues: CASSEWAEPSEQYF. CDR3 bases: TGCGCCAGCAGTGAGTGGGCAGAGCCAAGCGAGCAGTACTTC. This rearrangement joins TRBV10-1 to TRBJ2-7; no reliable D call. V was shortened by 1 base and J by 6 bases, with 13 bases between the two germline ends. CDR1 and CDR2 (germline): WNHNN, SYGVQD (reference sequence). The CDR3 runs 14 residues.

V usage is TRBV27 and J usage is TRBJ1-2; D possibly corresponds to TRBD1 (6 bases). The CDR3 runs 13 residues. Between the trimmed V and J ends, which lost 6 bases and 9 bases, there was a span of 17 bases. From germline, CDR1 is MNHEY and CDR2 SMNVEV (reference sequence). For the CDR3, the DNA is TGTGCCAGCAGCCAATGGGGGGGCATCAGCTACACCTTC. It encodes CASSQWGGISYTF.

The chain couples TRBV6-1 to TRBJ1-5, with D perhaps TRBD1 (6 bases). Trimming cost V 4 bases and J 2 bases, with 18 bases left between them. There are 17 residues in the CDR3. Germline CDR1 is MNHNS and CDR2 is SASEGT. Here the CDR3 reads CASSGLGGGAGNQPQHF. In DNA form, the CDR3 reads TGTGCCAGCAGTGGGCTTGGCGGGGGCGCGGGCAATCAGCCCCAGCATTTT.

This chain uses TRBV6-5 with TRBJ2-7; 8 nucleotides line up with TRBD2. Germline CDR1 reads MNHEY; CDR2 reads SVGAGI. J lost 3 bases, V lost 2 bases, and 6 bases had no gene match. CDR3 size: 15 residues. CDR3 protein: CASSYEAGGDYEQYF. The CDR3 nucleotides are TGTGCCAGCAGTTACGAGGCGGGGGGCGACTACGAGCAGTACTTC.

The chain's CDR3 is CASSELGGVTSTDTQYF. The CDR3 DNA follows: TGTGCCAGCAGTGAATTGGGAGGTGTGACAAGCACAGATACGCAGTATTTT. J is TRBJ2-3 and V is TRBV25-1; possibly TRBD2 for D (6 bases). Germline V CDR1 and CDR2: MGHDK, SYGVNS. The V end lost 1 base, the J end lost 0 bases, and 14 bases lay between the germline ends. This CDR3 is 17 amino acids long. Using reference TRBV25-1 and TRBJ2-3 for the parts outside the CDR3, the full variable domain is EADIYQTPRYLVIGTGKKITLECSQTMGHDKMYWYQQDPGMELHLIHYSYGVNSTEKGDLSSESTVSRIRTEHFPLTLESARPSHTSQYLCASSELGGVTSTDTQYFGPGTRLTVL.

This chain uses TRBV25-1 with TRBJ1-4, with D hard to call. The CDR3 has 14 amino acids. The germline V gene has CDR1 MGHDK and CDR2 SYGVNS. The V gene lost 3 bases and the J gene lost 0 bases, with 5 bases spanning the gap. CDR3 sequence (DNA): TGTGCCAGCAGTGATCCTGCAACTAATGAAAAACTGTTTTTT. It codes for CASSDPATNEKLFF.

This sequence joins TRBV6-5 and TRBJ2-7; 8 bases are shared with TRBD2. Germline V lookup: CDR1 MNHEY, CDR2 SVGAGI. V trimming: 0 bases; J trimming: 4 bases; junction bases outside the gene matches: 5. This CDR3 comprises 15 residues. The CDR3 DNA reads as TGTGCCAGCAGTTACTCCGGGACTAGTAAATACGAGCAGTACTTC. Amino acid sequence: CASSYSGTSKYEQYF.

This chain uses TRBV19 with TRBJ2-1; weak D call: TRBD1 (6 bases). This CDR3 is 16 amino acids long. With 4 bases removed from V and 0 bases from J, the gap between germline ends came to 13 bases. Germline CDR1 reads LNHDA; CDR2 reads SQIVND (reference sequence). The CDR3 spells CASSTLPDSSYNEQFF. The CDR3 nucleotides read TGTGCCAGTAGTACCCTACCGGACAGCTCCTACAATGAGCAGTTCTTC.

The CDR3 DNA reads TGTGCCAGCAGCTTAGTGGCGACAGGGGTCTCTGGGGCCAACGTCCTGACTTTC. This translates into CASSLVATGVSGANVLTF. The chain employs TRBV11-2 and TRBJ2-6; 8 bases line up with TRBD1. Unmatched junction bases numbered 5, after V lost 1 base and J lost 0 bases. CDR1 and CDR2 from the germline V gene are SGHAT and FQNNGV. The CDR3 runs 18 residues.

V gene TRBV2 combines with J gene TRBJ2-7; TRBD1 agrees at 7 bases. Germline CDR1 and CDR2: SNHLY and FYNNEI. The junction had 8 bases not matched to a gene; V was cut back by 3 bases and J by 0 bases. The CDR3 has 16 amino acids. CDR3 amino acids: CASSDNRDSFSYEQYF. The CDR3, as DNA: TGTGCCAGCAGTGACAACCGGGACAGCTTCTCCTACGAGCAGTACTTC.

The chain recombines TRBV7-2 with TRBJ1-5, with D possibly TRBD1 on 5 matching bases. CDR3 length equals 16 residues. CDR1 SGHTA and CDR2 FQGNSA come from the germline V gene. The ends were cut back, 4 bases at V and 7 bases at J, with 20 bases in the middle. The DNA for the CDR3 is TGTGCCAGCAGCTCTGTACCGGGGGGAAAGGGACAGCCCCAGCATTTT. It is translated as CASSSVPGGKGQPQHF.

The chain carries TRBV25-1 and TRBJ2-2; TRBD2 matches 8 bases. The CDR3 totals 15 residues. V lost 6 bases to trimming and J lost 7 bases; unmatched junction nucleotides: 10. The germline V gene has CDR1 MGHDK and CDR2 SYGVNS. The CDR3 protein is CASSPGGGLIGELFF. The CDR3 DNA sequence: TGTGCCAGCAGCCCCGGCGGGGGGCTCATCGGGGAGCTGTTTTTT.

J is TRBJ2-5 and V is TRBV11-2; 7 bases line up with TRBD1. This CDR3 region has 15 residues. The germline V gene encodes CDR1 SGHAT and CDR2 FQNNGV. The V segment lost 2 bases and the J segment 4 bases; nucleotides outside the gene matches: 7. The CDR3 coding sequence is TGTGCCAGCAGCTTACAATTAGCAGGGGGAGAGACCCAGTACTTC. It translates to CASSLQLAGGETQYF.

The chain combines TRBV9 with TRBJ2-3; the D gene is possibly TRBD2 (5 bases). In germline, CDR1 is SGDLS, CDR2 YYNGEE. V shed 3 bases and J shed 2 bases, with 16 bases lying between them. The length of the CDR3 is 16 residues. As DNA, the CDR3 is TGTGCCAGCAGCGCATCCACTAGACCTTACACAGATACGCAGTATTTT. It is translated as CASSASTRPYTDTQYF.

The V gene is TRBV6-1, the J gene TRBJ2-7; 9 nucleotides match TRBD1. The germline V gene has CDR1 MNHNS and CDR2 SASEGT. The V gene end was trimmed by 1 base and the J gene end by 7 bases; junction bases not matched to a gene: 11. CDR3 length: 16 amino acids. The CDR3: CASSEGDRVRAGEQYF. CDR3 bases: TGTGCCAGCAGTGAAGGGGACAGGGTTAGAGCGGGAGAGCAGTACTTC.

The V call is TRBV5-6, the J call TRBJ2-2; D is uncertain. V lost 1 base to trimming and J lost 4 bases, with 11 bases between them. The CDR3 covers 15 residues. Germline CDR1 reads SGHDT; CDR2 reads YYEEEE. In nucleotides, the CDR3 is TGTGCCAGCAGCTTGAACGACCGGGTCACCGGGGAGCTGTTTTTT. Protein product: CASSLNDRVTGELFF.

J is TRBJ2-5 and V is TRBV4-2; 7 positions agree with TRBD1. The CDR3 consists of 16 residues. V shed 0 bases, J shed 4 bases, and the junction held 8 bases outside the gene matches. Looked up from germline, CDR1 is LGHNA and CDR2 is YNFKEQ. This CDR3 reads CASSQDAEGAGETQYF. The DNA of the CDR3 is TGTGCCAGCAGCCAAGATGCAGAGGGGGCCGGAGAGACCCAGTACTTC.